The following is a T cell receptor beta chain sequence with its context. Its antigen is as yet unknown. UMIs that had a 6-nucleotide sample barcode were put in using template switching. TCRdb reworked the 5' RACE reads into one entry per CDR3 protein, no DNA. This repertoire includes some 83,000 distinct CDR3 sequences. This record comes from a study of monozygotic twins with inflammatory bowel disease. General observations from the study: Other individuals had fewer clonotypes in common with IBD patients than with healthy twins, especially with disease activity.

This CDR3 spans 16 amino acids. Germline V CDR1 and CDR2: SGHVS, FQNEAQ. Every single donor had a roughly 2.7 ml blood sample drawn. The receptor was isolated from a human donor with ulcerative colitis or Crohn's disease, or a healthy co-twin of an affected twin (not recorded which). The sequenced material came from blood. The chain combines TRBV7-8 with TRBJ2-3; checking the TCRdb D call of TRBD1 is not possible without DNA. The CDR3 region is CASSLEGRQGRDTQYF.